This TCR beta chain was profiled in a study of shared clonotypes between healthy human individuals. General study points: The donor pool, a small one, limited the genetic and exposure-history diversity represented.

CDR1 and CDR2 from the germline V gene are SGHNT and YYREEE (reference sequence). The CDR3 is made up of 14 amino acids. Unmatched junction bases numbered 8, after V lost 4 bases and J lost 5 bases. Comments on this clone: As yet, its antigen is unknown.

TCRdb keeps only in-frame clones here, not all; method: immunoSEQ multiplex PCR. The data hold under 650,000 clones, with 90% to 96% observed a single time. Sample: naive CD4+ T cells sorted from blood. Specified subset: CD45RA+ positively selected. The genes are TRBV5-4 and TRBJ1-2; 7 nucleotides match TRBD1. The clonotype comes from a woman in her thirties in good health. The CDR3 DNA is TGTGCCAGCAGCCAGCAGGAGGGGGCATATGGCTACACCTTC. Amino acids: CASSQQEGAYGYTF.